This T cell receptor beta chain emerged from a study of blood T cell repertoires in COVID-19. Across the whole study: The cDNA or gDNA used as material had been derived from T cells, B-cell-depleted T cells, or PBMCs.

Method: immunoSEQ multiplex PCR; TCRdb's copy keeps in-frame clones and lacks some. The table lists some 270,000 clones, roughly 80% of them singletons. Germline CDR1 reads MDHEN; CDR2 reads SYDVKM. The CDR3 consists of 14 residues. The germline V and J ends were trimmed by 2 bases and 4 bases, with 9 bases remaining between them. In its sample, this clone was seen once. This sequence joins TRBV28 and TRBJ1-5, with D possibly matching TRBD1 (6 bases). Sequenced input: peripheral blood. This TCR was recovered from a person in their 70s with COVID-19, enrolled during active disease. CDR3 sequence (DNA): TGTGCCAGCAGTTTACGTGGACAGAATCAGCCCCAGCATTTT. Protein sequence: CASSLRGQNQPQHF.